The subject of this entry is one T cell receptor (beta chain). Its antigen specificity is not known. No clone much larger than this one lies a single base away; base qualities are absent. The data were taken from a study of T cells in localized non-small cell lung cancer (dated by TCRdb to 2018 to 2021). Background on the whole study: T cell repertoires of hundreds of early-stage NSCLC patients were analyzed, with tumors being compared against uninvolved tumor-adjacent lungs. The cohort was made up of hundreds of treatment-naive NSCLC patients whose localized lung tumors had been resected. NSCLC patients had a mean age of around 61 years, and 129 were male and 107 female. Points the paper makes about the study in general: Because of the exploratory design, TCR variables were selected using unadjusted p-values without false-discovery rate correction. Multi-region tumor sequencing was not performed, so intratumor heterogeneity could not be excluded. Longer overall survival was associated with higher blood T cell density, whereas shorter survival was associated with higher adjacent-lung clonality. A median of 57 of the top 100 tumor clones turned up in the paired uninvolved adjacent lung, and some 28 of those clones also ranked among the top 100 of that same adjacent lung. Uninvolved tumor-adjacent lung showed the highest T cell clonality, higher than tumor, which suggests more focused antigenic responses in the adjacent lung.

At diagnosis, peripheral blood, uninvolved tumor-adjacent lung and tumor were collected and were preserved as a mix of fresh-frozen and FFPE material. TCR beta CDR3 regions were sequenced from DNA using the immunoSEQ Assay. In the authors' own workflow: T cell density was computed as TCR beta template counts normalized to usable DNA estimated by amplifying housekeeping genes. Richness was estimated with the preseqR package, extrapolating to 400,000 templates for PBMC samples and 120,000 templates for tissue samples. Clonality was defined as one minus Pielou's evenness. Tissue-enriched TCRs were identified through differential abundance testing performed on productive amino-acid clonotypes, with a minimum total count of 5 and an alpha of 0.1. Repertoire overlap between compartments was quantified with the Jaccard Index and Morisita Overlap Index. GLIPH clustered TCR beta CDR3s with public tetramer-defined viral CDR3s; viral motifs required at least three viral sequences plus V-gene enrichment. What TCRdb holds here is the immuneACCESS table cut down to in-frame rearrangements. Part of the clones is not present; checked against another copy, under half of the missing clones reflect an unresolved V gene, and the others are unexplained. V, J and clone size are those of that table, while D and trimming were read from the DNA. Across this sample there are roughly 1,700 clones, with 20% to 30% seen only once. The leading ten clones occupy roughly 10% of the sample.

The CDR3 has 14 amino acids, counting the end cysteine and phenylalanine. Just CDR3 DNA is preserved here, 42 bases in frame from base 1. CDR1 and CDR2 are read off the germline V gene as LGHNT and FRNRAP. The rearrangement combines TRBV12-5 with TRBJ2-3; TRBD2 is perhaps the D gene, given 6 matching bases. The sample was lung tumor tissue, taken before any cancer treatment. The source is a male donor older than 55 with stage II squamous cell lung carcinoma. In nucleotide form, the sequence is TGTGCCACCGAATTTGGGGAGGCCACAGATACGCAGTATTTT. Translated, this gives CATEFGEATDTQYF. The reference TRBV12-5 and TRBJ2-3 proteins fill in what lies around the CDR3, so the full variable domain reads DARVTQTPRHKVTEMGQEVTMRCQPILGHNTVFWYRQTMMQGLELLAYFRNRAPLDDSGMPKDRFSAEMPDATLATLKIQPSEPRDSAVYFCATEFGEATDTQYFGPGTRLTVL.